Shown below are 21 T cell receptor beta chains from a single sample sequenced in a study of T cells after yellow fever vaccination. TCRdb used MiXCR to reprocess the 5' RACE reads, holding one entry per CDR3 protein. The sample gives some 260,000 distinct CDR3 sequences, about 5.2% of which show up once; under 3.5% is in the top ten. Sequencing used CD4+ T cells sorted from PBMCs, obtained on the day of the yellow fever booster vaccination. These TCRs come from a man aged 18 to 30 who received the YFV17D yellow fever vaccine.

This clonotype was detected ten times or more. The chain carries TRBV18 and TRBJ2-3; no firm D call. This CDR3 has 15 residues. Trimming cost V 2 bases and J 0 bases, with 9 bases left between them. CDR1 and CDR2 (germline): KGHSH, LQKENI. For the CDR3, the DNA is TGTGCCAGCTCACCAATTCTAGAGAGCACAGATACGCAGTATTTT. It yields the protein CASSPILESTDTQYF.

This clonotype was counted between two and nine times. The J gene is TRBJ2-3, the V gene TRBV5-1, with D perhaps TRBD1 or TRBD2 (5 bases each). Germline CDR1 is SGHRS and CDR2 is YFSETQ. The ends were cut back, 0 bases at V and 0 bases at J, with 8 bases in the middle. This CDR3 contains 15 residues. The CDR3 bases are TGCGCCAGCAGCTTGGGGGACGTAAGCACAGATACGCAGTATTTT. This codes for CASSLGDVSTDTQYF.

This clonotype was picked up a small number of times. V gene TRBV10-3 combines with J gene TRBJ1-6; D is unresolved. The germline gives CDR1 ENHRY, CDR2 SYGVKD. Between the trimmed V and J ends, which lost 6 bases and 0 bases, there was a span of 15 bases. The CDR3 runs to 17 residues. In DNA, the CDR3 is TGTGCCATCAGGCGGGAGGTGCGGAGCTCCTATAATTCACCCCTCCACTTT. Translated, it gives CAIRREVRSSYNSPLHF.

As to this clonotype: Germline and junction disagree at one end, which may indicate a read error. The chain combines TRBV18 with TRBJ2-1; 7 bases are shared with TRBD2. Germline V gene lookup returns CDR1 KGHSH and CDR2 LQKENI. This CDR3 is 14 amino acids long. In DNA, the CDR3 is TGTGCCAGCTCGCCACTAGCGCCCTACAATGAGCAGTTCTTC. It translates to CASSPLAPYNEQFF.

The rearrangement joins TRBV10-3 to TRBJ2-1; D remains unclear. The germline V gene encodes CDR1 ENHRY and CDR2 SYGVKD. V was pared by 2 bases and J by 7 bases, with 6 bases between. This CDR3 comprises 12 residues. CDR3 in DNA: TGTGCCATCAGTGAGGGAGCAAATGAGCAGTTCTTC. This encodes CAISEGANEQFF.

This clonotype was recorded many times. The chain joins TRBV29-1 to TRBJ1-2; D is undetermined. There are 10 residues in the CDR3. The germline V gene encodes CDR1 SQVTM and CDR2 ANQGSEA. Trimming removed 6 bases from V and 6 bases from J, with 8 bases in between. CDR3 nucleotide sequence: TGCAGCGTCGACCGGCATGGCTACACCTTC. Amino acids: CSVDRHGYTF.

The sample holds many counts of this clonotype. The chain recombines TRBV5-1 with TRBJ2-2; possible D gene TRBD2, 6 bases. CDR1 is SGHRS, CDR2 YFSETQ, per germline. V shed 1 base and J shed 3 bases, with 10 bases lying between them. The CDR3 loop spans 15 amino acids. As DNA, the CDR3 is TGCGCCAGCAGCTTGATCAGGGAGGACACCGGGGAGCTGTTTTTT. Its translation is CASSLIREDTGELFF.

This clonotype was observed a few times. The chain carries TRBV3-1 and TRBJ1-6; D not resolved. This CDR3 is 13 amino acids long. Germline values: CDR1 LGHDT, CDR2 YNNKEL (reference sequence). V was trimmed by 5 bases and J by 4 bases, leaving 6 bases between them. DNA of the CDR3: TGTGCCAGCAGCTGGGATTATAATTCACCCCTCCACTTT. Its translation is CASSWDYNSPLHF.

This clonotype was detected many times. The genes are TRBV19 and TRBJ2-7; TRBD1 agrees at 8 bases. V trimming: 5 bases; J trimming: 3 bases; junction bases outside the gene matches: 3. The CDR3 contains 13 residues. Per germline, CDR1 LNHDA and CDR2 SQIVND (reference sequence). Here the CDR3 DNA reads TGTGCCAGTAGTGACGGACAGGGCTACGAGCAGTACTTC. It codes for CASSDGQGYEQYF.

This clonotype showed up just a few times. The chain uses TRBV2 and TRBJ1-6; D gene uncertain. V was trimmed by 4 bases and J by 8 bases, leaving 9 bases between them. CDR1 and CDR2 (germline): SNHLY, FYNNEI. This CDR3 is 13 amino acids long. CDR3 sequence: CASSARWDSPLHF. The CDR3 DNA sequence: TGTGCCAGCAGTGCCCGATGGGATTCACCCCTCCACTTT.

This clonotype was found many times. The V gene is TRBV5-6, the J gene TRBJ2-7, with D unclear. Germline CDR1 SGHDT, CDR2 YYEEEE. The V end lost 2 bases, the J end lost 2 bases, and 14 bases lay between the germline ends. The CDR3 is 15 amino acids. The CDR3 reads CASSFDQLGTYEQYF. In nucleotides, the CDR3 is TGTGCCAGCAGCTTTGATCAGTTGGGCACCTACGAGCAGTACTTC.

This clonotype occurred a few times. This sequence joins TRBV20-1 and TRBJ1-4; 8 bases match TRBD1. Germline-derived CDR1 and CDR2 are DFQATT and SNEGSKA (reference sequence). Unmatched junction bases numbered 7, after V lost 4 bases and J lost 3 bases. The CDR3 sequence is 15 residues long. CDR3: CSAKDHRGANEKLFF. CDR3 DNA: TGCAGTGCTAAGGACCACAGGGGGGCTAATGAAAAACTGTTTTTT.

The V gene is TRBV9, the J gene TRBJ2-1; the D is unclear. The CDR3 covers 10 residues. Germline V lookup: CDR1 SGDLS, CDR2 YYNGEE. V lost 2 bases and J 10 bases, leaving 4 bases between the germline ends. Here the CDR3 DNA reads TGTGCCAGCAGCGTGGAGGAGCAGTTCTTC. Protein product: CASSVEEQFF.

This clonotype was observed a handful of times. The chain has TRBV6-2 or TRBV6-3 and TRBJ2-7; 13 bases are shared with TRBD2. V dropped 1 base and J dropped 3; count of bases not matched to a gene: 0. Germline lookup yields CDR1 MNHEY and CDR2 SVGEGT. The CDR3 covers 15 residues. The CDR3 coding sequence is TGTGCCAGCAGTTACTGGACTAGCGGGGGCTACGAGCAGTACTTC. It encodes CASSYWTSGGYEQYF.

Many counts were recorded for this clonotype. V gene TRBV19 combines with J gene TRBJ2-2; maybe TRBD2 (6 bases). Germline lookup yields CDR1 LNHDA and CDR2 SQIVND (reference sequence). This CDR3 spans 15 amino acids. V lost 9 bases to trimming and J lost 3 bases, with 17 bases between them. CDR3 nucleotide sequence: TGTGCCAGCCACATAAGCGGAGGGGACACCGGGGAGCTGTTTTTT. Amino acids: CASHISGGDTGELFF.

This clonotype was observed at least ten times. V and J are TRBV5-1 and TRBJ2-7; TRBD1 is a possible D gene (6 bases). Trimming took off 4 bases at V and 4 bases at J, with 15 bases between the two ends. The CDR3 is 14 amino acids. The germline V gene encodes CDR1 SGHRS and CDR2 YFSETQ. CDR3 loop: CASSHYRVIYEQYV. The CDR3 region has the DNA TGCGCCAGCAGCCATTACAGGGTTATTTACGAGCAGTACGTC.

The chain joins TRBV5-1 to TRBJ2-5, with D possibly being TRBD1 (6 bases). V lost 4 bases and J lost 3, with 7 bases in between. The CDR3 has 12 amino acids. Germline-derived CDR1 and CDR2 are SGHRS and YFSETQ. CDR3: CASSNREETQYF. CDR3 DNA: TGCGCCAGCAGCAACAGGGAAGAGACCCAGTACTTC.

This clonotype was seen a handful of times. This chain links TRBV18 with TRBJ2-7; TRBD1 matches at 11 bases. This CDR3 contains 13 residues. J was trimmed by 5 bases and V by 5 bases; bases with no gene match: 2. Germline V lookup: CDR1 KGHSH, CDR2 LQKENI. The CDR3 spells CASSRTGGNEQYV. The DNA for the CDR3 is TGTGCCAGCTCAAGGACAGGGGGCAACGAGCAGTACGTC.

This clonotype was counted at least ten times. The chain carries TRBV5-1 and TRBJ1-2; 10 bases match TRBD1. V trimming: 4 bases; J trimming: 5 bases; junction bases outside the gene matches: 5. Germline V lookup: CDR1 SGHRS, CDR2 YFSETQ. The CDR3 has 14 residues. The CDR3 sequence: CASSRDRGTYGYTF. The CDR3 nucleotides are TGCGCCAGCAGCCGGGACAGGGGAACTTATGGCTACACCTTC.

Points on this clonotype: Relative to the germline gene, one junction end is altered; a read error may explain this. CDR3 bases: TGTGCCAGCAGGGGGCTGCTAGCGGGGGCCTACACTGAGCAGTTCTTC. Protein: CASRGLLAGAYTEQFF. The chain joins TRBV6-4 to TRBJ2-1; TRBD2 matches 10 bases. CDR1 and CDR2 (germline): MRHNA, SNTAGT. The CDR3 totals 16 residues.

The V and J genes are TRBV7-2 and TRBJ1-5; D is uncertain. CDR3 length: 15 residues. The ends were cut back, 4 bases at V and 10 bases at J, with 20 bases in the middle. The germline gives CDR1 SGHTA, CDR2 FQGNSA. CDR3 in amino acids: CASSSAGRDSQPQHF. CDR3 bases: TGTGCCAGCAGCTCGGCCGGGAGGGATTCCCAACCCCAGCATTTT.